This T cell receptor beta chain was captured by sequencing in a study of T cells in pancreatic ductal adenocarcinoma. Study-wide results and caveats: The resected cohort was biased toward the minority with early-stage disease. Compared with tumor, blood showed more total productive templates and about 8-fold more clonotypes. No significant tumor-blood clonality difference; means were about 0.11 and 0.072. Enrichment of CD45RO+ effector over naive T cells in tumors may bias clonality.

For this clone: Its target is not known.

The selected patients with pancreatic ductal adenocarcinoma had surgery but no neoadjuvant therapy. Generated by immunoSEQ multiplex PCR, the TCRdb table keeps only in-frame clones and is missing some. The sample holds roughly 100,000 clones, 90% to 95% seen once. V lost 3 bases and J lost 8, with 11 bases in between. This CDR3 has 13 amino acids. CDR1 KGHSH and CDR2 LQKENI come from the germline V gene. Sequencing was done on a sample of PBMCs. The source of this sequence is a human donor with pancreatic ductal adenocarcinoma. V usage is TRBV18 and J usage is TRBJ1-5; D gene ambiguous. CDR3 nucleotide sequence: TGTGCCAGCTCACCCGGTGAGAGGGAGCCCCAGCATTTT. This gives the protein CASSPGEREPQHF.